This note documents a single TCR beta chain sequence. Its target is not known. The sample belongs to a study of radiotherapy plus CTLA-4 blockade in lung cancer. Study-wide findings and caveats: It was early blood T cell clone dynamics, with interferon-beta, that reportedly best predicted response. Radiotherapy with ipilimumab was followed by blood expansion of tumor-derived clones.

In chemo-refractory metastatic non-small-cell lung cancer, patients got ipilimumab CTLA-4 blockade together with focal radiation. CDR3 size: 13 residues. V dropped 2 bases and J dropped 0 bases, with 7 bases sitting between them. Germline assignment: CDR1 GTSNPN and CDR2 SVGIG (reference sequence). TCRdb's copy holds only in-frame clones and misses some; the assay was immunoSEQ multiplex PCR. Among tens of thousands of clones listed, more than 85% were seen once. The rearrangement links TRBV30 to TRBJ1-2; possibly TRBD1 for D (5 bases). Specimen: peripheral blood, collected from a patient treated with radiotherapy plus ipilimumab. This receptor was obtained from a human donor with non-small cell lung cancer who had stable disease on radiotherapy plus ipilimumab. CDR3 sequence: CAWSRGSNYGYTF. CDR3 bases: TGTGCCTGGAGTCGGGGGTCTAACTATGGCTACACCTTC.